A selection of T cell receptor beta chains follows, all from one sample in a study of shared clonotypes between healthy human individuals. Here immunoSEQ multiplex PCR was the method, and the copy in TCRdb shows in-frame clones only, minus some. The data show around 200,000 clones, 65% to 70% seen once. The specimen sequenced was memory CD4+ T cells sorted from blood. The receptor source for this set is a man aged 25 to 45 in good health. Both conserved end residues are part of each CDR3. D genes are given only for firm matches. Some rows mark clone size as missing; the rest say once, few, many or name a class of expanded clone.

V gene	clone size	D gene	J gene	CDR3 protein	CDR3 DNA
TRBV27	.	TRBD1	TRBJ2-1	CASSGTAYNEQFF	TGTGCCAGCTCCGGGACAGCTTACAATGAGCAGTTCTTC
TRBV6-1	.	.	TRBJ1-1	CASSDVAMLSAGQAFF	TGTGCCAGCAGTGACGTTGCCATGTTGTCCGCAGGGCAAGCTTTCTTT
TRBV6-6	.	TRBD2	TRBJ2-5	CASSLTSGSSRGTQYF	TGTGCCAGCAGCCTTACTAGCGGGAGTTCTAGGGGGACCCAGTACTTC
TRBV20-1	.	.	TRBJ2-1	CSAAEDIEQFF	TGCAGTGCCGCAGAGGACATAGAGCAGTTCTTC
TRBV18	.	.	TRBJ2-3	CASSPSGTLKADTQYF	TGTGCCAGCTCACCCTCCGGGACTCTAAAGGCAGATACGCAGTATTTT
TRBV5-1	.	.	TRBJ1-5	CASSLDSYSNQPQHF	TGCGCCAGCAGCTTGGACAGTTATAGCAATCAGCCCCAGCATTTT
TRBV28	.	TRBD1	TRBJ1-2	CASSLTGNYGYTF	TGTGCCAGCAGCCTGACAGGGAACTATGGCTACACCTTC
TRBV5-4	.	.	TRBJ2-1	CASSWRDREQFF	TGTGCCAGCAGCTGGCGGGATAGAGAGCAGTTCTTC
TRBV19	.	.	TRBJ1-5	CASSMVGSLSNQPQHF	TGTGCCAGTAGTATGGTGGGCTCCCTTAGCAATCAGCCCCAGCATTTT
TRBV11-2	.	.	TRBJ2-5	CASSSPLREKETQYF	TGTGCCAGCAGCTCCCCCCTACGGGAGAAAGAGACCCAGTACTTC
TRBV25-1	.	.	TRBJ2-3	CASSERSRADTQYF	TGTGCCAGCAGTGAGAGGTCGAGGGCAGATACGCAGTATTTT
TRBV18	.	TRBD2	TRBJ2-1	CASSPPSPLAGEGEQFF	TGTGCCAGCTCACCACCATCGCCACTAGCGGGAGAAGGCGAGCAGTTCTTC
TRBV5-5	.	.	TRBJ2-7	CASSLDLKSFHEQYF	TGTGCCAGCAGCTTGGATTTAAAGAGTTTCCACGAGCAGTACTTC
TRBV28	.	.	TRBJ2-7	CASSLSGDEQYF	TGTGCCAGCAGCCTCTCGGGGGACGAGCAGTACTTC
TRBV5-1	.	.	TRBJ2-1	CASLENNEQFF	TGCGCCAGCCTAGAAAACAATGAGCAGTTCTTC
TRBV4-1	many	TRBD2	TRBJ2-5	CASRAGGGQETQYF	TGCGCCAGCAGGGCGGGAGGGGGCCAAGAGACCCAGTACTTC
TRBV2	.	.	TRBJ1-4	CASLPGEGQKLFF	TGTGCCAGCCTCCCGGGGGAGGGGCAAAAACTGTTTTTT
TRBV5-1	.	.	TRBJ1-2	CASSLESIDGYTF	TGCGCCAGCAGCTTGGAGTCAATTGATGGCTACACCTTC
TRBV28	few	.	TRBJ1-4	CASTSQGRGNEKLFF	TGTGCCAGCACCTCACAGGGTCGGGGTAATGAAAAACTGTTTTTT
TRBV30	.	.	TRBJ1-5	CAWSAPGLGLSNQPQHF	TGTGCCTGGAGTGCCCCGGGCCTGGGGTTAAGCAATCAGCCCCAGCATTTT
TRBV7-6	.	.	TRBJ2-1	CASSDGLKTRHNEQFF	TGTGCCAGCAGCGACGGACTCAAAACGCGACACAATGAGCAGTTCTTC
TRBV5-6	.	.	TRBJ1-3	CASRSGNTIYF	TGTGCCAGCAGATCTGGAAACACCATATATTTT
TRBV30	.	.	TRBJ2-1	CAWAPGNEQFF	TGTGCCTGGGCCCCCGGGAATGAGCAGTTCTTC
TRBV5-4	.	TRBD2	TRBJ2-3	CASSLGAGGLATDTQYF	TGTGCCAGCAGCTTAGGGGCGGGAGGGTTGGCGACAGATACGCAGTATTTT
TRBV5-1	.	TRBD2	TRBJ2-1	CASSLTSGGNEQFF	TGCGCCAGCAGCCTGACTAGCGGGGGCAATGAGCAGTTCTTC
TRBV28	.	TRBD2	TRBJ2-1	CASSSLAGGINEQFF	TGTGCCAGCAGCTCACTAGCGGGAGGGATCAATGAGCAGTTCTTC
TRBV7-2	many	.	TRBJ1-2	CASSFGHTDGYTF	TGTGCCAGCAGCTTTGGCCACACTGATGGCTACACCTTC
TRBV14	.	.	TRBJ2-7	CASSQVDAYEQYF	TGTGCCAGCAGCCAAGTGGATGCCTACGAGCAGTACTTC
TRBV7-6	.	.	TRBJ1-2	CASSSGPNGGYTF	TGTGCCAGCAGCTCCGGACCTAACGGTGGCTACACCTTC
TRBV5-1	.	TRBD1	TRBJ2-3	CASSPRGREDTQYF	TGCGCCAGCAGCCCCAGGGGGCGAGAAGATACGCAGTATTTT
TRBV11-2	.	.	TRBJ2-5	CASGLGETQYF	TGTGCCAGCGGGCTGGGTGAGACCCAGTACTTC
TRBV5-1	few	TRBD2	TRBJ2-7	CASRAASGSSYEQYF	TGCGCCAGCAGGGCTGCTAGCGGGAGTTCCTACGAGCAGTACTTC
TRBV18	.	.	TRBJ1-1	CASSPSKGFTEAFF	TGTGCCAGCTCACCATCGAAGGGGTTCACTGAAGCTTTCTTT
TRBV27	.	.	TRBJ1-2	CASRSIGYTF	TGTGCCAGCAGGAGTATCGGCTACACCTTC
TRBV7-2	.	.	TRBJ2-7	CASSTGPIIYEQYF	TGTGCCAGCAGCACGGGACCGATCATCTACGAGCAGTACTTC
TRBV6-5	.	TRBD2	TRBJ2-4	CASSSLAGTKNIQYF	TGTGCCAGCAGTTCCCTAGCGGGCACCAAAAACATTCAGTACTTC
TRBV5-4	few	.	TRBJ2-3	CASSLRANWGTDTQYF	TGTGCCAGCAGCTTAAGGGCAAACTGGGGCACAGATACGCAGTATTTT
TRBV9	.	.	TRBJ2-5	CASSVDPKGGSRETQYF	TGTGCCAGCAGCGTAGATCCGAAGGGGGGGTCTCGAGAGACCCAGTACTTC
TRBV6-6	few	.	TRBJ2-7	CASSIGTPDYEQYF	TGTGCCAGCAGTATAGGAACACCAGACTACGAGCAGTACTTC
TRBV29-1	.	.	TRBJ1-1	CSVDMGRWNTEAFF	TGCAGCGTTGACATGGGACGGTGGAACACTGAAGCTTTCTTT
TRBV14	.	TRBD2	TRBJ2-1	CASSQYGLAGLSSYNEQFF	TGTGCCAGCAGCCAATACGGACTAGCGGGATTAAGCTCCTACAATGAGCAGTTCTTC
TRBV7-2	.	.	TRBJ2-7	CASSRAADYEQYF	TGTGCCAGCAGCCGAGCAGCGGACTACGAGCAGTACTTC
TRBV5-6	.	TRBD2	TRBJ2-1	CASSLWTSGTSYNEQFF	TGTGCCAGCAGCTTGTGGACTAGCGGGACCTCCTACAATGAGCAGTTCTTC
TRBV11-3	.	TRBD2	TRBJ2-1	CASSLGRTSEDYNEQFF	TGTGCCAGCAGCTTGGGTAGGACTAGCGAAGACTACAATGAGCAGTTCTTC
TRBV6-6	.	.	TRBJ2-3	CASYLGHTSTDTQYF	TGTGCCAGCTACCTGGGACACACCAGCACAGATACGCAGTATTTT